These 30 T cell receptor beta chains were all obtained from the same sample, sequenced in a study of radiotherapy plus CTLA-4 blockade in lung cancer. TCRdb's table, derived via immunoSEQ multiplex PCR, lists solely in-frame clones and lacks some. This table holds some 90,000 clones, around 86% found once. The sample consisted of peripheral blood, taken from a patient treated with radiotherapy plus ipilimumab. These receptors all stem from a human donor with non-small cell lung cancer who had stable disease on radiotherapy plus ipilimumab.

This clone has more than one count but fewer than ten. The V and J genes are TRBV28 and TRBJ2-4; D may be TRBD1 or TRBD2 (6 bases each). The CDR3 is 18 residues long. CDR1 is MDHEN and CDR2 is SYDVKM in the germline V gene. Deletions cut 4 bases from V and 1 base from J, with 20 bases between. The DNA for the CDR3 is TGTGCCAGCAGTTCCCCGGAGGGGGTAGTAAGGGCCAAAAACATTCAGTACTTC. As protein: CASSSPEGVVRAKNIQYF.

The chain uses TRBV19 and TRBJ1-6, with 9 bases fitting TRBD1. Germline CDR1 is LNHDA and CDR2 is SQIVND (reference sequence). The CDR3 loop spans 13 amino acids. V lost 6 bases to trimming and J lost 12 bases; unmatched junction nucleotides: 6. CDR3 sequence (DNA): TGTGCCAGTAGGAACGGACAGGGGCAACCCCTCCACTTT. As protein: CASRNGQGQPLHF.

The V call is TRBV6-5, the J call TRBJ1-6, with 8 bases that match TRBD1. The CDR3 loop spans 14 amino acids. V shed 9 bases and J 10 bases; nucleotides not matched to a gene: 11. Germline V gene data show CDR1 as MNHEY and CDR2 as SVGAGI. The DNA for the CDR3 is TGTGCCAGTAGGCAGGGGGCCGATGGCTCACCCCTCCACTTT. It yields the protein CASRQGADGSPLHF.

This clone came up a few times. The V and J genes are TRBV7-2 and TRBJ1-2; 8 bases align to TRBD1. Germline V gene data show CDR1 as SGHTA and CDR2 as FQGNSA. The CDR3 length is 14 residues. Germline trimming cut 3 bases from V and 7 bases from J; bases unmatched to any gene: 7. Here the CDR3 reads CASSLAGGASGYTF. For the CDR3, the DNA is TGTGCCAGCAGCTTGGCAGGGGGCGCTTCTGGCTACACCTTC.

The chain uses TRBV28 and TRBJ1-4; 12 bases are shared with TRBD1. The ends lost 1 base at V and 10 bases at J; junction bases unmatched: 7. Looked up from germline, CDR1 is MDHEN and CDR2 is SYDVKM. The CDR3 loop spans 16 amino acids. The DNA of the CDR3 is TGTGCCAGCAGTTTATCCGGGACAGGGGGCGAGGGAAAACTGTTTTTT. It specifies CASSLSGTGGEGKLFF.

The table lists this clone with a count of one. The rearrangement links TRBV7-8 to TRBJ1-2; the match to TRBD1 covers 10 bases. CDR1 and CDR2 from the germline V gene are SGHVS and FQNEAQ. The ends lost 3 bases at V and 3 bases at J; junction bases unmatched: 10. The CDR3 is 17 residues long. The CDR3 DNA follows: TGTGCCAGCAGCTTTAAAGTTTATGGGACAGGGGACTATGGCTACACCTTC. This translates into CASSFKVYGTGDYGYTF.

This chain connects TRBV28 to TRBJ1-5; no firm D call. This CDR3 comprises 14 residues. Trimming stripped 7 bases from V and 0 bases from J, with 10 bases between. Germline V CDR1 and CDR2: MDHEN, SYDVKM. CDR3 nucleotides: TGTGCCAGCAAAGAACAGATTAGCAATCAGCCCCAGCATTTT. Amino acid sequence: CASKEQISNQPQHF.

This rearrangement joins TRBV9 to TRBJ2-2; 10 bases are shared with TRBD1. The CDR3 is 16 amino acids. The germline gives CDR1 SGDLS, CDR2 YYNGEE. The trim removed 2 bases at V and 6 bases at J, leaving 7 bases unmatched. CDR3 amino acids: CASSVTGTGVPGELFF. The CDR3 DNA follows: TGTGCCAGCAGCGTGACCGGGACAGGGGTGCCCGGGGAGCTGTTTTTT.

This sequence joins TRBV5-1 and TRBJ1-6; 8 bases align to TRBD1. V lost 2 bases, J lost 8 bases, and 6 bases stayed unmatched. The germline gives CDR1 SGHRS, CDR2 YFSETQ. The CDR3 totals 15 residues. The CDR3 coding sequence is TGCGCCAGCAGCTTAGGGGCAGGGGGCTATTCACCCCTCCACTTT. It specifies CASSLGAGGYSPLHF.

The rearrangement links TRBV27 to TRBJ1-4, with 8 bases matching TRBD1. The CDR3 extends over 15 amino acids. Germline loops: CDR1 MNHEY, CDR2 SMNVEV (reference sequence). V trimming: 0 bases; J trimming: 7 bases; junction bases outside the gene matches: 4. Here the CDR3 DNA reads TGTGCCAGCAGTTTATCCGCGACAGGGGTTGAAAAACTGTTTTTT. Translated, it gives CASSLSATGVEKLFF.

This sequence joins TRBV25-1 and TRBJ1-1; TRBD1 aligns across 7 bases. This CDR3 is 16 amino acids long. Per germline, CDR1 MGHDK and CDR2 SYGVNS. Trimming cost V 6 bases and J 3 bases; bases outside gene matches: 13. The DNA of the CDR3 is TGTGCCAGCAGGTTCCCCTTGACAGGGAGGGACACTGAAGCTTTCTTT. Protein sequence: CASRFPLTGRDTEAFF.

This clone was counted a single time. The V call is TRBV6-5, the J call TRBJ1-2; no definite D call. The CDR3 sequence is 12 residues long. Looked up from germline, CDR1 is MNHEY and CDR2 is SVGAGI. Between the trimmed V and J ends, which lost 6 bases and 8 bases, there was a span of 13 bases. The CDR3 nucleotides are TGTGCCAGCAGCTCTTTGGCTCGCGGCTACACCTTC. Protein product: CASSSLARGYTF.

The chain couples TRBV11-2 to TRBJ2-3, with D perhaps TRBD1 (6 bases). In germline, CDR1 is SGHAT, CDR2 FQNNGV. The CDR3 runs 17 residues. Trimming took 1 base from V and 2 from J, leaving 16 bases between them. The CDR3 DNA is TGTGCCAGCAGCTTAGTCAGGCATGGGGGCCCCACAGATACGCAGTATTTT. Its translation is CASSLVRHGGPTDTQYF.

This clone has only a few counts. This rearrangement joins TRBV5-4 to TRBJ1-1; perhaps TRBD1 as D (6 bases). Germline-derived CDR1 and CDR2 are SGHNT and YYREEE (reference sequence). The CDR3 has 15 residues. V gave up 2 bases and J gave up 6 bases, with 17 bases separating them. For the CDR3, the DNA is TGTGCCAGCAGCTTCGGGAGGGGGGCCAATTCTGAAGCTTTCTTT. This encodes CASSFGRGANSEAFF.

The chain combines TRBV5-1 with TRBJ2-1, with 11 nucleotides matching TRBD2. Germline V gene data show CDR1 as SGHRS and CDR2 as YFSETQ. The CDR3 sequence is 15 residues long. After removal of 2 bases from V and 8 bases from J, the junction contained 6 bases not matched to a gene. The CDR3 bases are TGCGCCAGCAGCTTTAGCGGGGGGGCTTCATATGAGCAGTTCTTC. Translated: CASSFSGGASYEQFF. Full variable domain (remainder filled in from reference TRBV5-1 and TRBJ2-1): KAGVTQTPRYLIKTRGQQVTLSCSPISGHRSVSWYQQTPGQGLQFLFEYFSETQRNKGNFPGRFSGRQFSNSRSEMNVSTLELGDSALYLCASSFSGGASYEQFFGPGTRLTVL.

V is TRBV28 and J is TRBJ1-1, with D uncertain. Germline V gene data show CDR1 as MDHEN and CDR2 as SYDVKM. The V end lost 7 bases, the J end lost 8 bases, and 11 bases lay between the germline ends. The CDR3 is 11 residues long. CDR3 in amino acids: CASKVAREAFF. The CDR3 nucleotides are TGTGCCAGCAAGGTGGCCCGAGAAGCTTTCTTT. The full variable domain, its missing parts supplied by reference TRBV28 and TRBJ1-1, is DVKVTQSSRYLVKRTGEKVFLECVQDMDHENMFWYRQDPGLGLRLIYFSYDVKMKEKGDIPEGYSVSREKKERFSLILESASTNQTSMYLCASKVAREAFFGQGTRLTVV.

The CDR3 loop is CASSVTGVGTDTQYF. As DNA, the CDR3 is TGTGCCAGCAGCGTAACGGGAGTTGGCACAGATACGCAGTATTTT. The rearrangement uses TRBV9 and TRBJ2-3; D may be TRBD2 (6 bases). V was shortened by 1 base and J by 1 base, with 10 bases between the two germline ends. Per germline, CDR1 SGDLS and CDR2 YYNGEE. CDR3 size: 15 residues.

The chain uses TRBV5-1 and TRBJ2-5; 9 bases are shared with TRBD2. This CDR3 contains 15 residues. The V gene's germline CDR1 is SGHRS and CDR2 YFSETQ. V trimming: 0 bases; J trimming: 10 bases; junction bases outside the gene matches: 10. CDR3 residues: CASSLVAGVSSSQYF. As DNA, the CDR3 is TGCGCCAGCAGCTTGGTAGCGGGGGTTTCCTCGAGCCAGTACTTC.

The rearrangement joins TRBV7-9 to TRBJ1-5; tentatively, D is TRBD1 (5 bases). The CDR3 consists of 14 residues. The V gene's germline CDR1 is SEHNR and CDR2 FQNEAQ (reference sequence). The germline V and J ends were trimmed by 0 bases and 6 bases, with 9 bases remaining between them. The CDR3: CASSLAGEGQPQHF. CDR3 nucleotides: TGTGCCAGCAGCTTAGCAGGGGAAGGTCAGCCCCAGCATTTT.

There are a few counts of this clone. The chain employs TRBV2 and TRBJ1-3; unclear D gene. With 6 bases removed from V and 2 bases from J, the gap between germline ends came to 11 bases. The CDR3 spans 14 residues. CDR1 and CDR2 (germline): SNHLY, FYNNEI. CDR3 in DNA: TGTGCCAGCAGCCCGACTGAAGCTGGAAACACCATATATTTT. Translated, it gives CASSPTEAGNTIYF.

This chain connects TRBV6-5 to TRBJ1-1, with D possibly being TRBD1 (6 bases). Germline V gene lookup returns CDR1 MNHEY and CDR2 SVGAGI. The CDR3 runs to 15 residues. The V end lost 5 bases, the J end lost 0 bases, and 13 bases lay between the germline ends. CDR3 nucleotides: TGTGCCAGCAGTGGGAGACAGGTTATGAACACTGAAGCTTTCTTT. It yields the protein CASSGRQVMNTEAFF.

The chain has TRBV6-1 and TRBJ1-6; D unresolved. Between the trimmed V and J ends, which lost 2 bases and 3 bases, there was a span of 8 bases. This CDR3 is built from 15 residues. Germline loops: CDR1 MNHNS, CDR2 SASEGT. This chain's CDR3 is CASSERVIYNSPLHF. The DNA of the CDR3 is TGTGCCAGCAGTGAAAGGGTGATCTATAATTCACCCCTCCACTTT.

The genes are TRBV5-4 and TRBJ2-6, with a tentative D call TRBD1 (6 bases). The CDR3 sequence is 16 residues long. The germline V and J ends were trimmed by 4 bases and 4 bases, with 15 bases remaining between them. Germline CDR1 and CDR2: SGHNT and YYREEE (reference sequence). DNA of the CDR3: TGTGCCAGCAGCCCCCCAGCAGGGGCGGGGGCCAACGTCCTGACTTTC. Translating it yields CASSPPAGAGANVLTF.

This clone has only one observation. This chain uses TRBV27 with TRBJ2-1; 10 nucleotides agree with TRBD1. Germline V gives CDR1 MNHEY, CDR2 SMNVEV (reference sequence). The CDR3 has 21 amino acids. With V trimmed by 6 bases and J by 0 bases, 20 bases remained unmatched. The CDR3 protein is CASSDRTGGVFGTSSYNEQFF. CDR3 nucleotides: TGTGCCAGCAGCGACCGGACAGGGGGGGTTTTTGGGACTAGCTCCTACAATGAGCAGTTCTTC.

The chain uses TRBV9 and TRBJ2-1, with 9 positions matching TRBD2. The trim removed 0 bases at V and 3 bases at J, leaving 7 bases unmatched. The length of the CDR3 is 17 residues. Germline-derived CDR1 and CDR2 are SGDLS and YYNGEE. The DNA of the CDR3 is TGTGCCAGCAGCGTAGAACTAGCGGGCGCCCTCTACAATGAGCAGTTCTTC. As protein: CASSVELAGALYNEQFF.

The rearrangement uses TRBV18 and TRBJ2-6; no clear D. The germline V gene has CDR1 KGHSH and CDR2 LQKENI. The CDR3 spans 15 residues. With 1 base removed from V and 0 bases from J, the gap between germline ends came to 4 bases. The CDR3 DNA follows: TGTGCCAGCTCACCACGTGGCTCTGGGGCCAACGTCCTGACTTTC. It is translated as CASSPRGSGANVLTF.

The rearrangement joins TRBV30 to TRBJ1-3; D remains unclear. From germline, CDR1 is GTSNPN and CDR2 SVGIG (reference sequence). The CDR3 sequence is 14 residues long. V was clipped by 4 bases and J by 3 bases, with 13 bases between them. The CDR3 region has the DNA TGTGCCTGGACCGCGCAAGGTATTGGAAACACCATATATTTT. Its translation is CAWTAQGIGNTIYF.

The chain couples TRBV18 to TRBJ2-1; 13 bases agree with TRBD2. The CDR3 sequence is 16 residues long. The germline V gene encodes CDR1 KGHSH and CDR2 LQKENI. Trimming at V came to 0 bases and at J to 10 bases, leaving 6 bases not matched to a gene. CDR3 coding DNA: TGTGCCAGCTCACCACCGGGACTAGCGGGATTTTCAGAGCAGTTCTTC. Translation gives CASSPPGLAGFSEQFF.

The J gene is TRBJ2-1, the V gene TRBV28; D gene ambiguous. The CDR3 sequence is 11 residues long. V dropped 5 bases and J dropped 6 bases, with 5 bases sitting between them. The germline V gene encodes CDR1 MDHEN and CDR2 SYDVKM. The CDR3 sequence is CASSTSNEQFF. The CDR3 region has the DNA TGTGCCAGCAGTACCTCCAATGAGCAGTTCTTC.

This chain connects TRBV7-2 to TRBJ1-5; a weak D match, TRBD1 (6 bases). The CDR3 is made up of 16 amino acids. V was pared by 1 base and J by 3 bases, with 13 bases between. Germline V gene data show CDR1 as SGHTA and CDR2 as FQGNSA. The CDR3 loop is CASSLVGGQDNQPQHF. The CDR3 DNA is TGTGCCAGCAGCTTAGTTGGGGGGCAGGACAATCAGCCCCAGCATTTT.